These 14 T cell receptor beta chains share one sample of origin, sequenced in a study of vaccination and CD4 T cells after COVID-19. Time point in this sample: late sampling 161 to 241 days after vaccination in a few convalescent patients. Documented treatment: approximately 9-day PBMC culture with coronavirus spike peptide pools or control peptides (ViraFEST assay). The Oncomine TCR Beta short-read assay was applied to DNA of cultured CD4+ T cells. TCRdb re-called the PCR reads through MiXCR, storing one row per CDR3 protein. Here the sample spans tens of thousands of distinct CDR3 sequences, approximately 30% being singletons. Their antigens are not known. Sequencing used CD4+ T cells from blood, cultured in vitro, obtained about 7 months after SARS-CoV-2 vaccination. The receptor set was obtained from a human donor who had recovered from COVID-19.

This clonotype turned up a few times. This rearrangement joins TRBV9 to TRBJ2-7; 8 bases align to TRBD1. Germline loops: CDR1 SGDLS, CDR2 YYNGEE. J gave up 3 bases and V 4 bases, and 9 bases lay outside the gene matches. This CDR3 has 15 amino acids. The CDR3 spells CASSPTGVGFYEQYF. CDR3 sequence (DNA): TGTGCCAGCAGCCCGACAGGGGTAGGGTTCTACGAGCAGTACTTC.

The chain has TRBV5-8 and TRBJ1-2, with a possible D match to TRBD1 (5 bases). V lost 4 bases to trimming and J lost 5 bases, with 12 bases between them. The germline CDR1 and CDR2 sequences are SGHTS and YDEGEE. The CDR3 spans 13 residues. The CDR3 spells CASSVGTEYGYTF. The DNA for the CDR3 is TGTGCCAGCAGCGTAGGGACGGAGTATGGCTACACCTTC. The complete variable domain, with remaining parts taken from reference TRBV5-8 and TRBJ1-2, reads EAGVTQSPTHLIKTRGQQATLRCSPISGHTSVYWYQQALGLGLQFLLWYDEGEERNRGNFPPRFSGRQFPNYSSELNVNALELEDSALYLCASSVGTEYGYTFGSGTRLTVV.

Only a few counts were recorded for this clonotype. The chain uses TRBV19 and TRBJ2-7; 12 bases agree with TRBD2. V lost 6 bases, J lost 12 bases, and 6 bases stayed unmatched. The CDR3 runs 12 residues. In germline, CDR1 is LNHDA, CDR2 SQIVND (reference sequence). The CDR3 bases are TGTGCCAGTAGGGTGACTAGCGGGAGTCTGTACTTC. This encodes CASRVTSGSLYF.

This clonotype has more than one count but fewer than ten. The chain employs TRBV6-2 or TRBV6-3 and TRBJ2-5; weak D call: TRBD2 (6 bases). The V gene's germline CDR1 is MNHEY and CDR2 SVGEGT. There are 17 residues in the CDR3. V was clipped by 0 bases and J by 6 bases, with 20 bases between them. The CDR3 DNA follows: TGTGCCAGCAGTTACTCGGGACGGGAGAATGGTAGGAAGACCCAGTACTTC. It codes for CASSYSGRENGRKTQYF.

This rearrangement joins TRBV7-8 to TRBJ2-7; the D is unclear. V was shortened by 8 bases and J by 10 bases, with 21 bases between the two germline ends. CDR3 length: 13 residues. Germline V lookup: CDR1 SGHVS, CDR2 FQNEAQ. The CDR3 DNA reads TGTGCCAGCTCAGTGGGCTTCGGTAGTCGTCAGTACTTC. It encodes CASSVGFGSRQYF.

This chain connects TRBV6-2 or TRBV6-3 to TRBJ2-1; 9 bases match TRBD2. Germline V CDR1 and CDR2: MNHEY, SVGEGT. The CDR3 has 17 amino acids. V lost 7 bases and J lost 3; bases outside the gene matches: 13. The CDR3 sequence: CASKVGLAGTNYNEQFF. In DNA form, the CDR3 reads TGTGCCAGCAAGGTCGGGCTAGCGGGGACTAACTACAATGAGCAGTTCTTC.

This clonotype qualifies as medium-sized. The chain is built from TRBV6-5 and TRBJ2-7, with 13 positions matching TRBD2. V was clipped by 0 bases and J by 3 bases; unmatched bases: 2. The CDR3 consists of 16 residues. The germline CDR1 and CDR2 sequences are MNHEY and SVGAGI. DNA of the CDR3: TGTGCCAGCAGTTACTCGGGGACTAGCGGGGACTACGAGCAGTACTTC. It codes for CASSYSGTSGDYEQYF.

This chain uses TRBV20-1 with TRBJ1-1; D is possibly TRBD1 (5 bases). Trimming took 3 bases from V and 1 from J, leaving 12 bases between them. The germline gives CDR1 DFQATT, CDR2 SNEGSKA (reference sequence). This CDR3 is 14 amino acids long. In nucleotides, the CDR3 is TGCAGTGCTAGTGGCGACAGCAAGAACACTGAAGCTTTCTTT. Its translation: CSASGDSKNTEAFF.

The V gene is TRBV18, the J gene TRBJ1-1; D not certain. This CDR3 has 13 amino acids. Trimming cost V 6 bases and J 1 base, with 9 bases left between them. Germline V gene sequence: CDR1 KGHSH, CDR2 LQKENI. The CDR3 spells CASSRTGNTEAFF. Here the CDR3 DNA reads TGTGCCAGCTCGCGGACGGGGAACACTGAAGCTTTCTTT.

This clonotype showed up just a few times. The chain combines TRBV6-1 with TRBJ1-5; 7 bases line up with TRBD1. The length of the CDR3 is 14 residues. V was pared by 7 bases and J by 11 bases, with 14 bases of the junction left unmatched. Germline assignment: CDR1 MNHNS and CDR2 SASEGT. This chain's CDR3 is CASKIDDRASAQHF. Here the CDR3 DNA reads TGTGCCAGCAAAATAGACGACAGGGCAAGTGCCCAGCATTTT.

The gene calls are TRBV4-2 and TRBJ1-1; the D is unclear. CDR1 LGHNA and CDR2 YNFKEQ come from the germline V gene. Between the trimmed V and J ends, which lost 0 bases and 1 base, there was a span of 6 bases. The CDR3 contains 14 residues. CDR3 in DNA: TGTGCCAGCAGCCAAGAATACAGGAACACTGAAGCTTTCTTT. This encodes CASSQEYRNTEAFF.

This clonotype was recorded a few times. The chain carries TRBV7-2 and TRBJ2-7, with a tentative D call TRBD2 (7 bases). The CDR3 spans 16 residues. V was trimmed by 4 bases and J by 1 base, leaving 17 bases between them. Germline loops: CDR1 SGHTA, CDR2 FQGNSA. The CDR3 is CASSSRGGEDSYEQYF. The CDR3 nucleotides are TGTGCCAGCAGCTCACGAGGGGGGGAGGATTCCTACGAGCAGTACTTC.

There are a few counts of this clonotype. The CDR3 sequence: CASSAQGSGANVLTF. In nucleotides, the CDR3 is TGTGCCAGTAGTGCACAGGGCTCTGGGGCCAACGTCCTGACTTTC. The rearrangement joins TRBV19 to TRBJ2-6; a weak D match, TRBD1 (6 bases). With 5 bases removed from V and 0 bases from J, the gap between germline ends came to 8 bases. Germline loops: CDR1 LNHDA, CDR2 SQIVND (reference sequence). This CDR3 spans 15 amino acids.

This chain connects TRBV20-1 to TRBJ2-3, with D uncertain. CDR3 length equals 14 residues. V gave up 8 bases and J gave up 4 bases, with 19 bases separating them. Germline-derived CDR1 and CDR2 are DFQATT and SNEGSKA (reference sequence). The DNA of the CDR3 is TGCAGTTCCCTCGTGGCCCTTCTGGCAGATACGCAGTATTTT. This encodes CSSLVALLADTQYF.